Following are 17 T cell receptor beta chains from one sample sequenced in a study of T cells expressing NK-cell markers. TCRdb re-called the 5' RACE reads and gives one entry per CDR3 protein, without DNA. The table for this sample gives roughly 420,000 distinct CDR3 sequences. Specimen: blood T cells: a sorted CD56 or NKG2C T cell subset, CD4+ or CD8+ T cells, or bulk PBMC T cells (not recorded which). The receptors were sampled from a woman between 18 and 69 years old in good health.

The rearrangement links TRBV20-1 to TRBJ1-6; TCRdb returns TRBD1, unconfirmable since there is no DNA. Germline CDR1 DFQATT, CDR2 SNEGSKA (reference sequence). CDR3 length: 13 residues. The CDR3 loop reads CSASNRVDSPLHF.

This rearrangement joins TRBV5-5 to TRBJ1-5. The CDR3 is 16 residues long. Per germline, CDR1 SGHKS and CDR2 YYEKEE (reference sequence). The CDR3 here is CASSLGQIYSNQPQHF.

This chain connects TRBV7-2 to TRBJ2-7. The CDR3 consists of 13 residues. CDR1 and CDR2 from the germline V gene are SGHTA and FQGNSA. CDR3 loop: CASSLAGLGEQYF.

The chain links TRBV6-2 or TRBV6-3 to TRBJ2-2; TCRdb's D call of TRBD2 is untestable without DNA. The CDR3 loop spans 15 amino acids. The germline V gene encodes CDR1 MNHEY and CDR2 SVGEGT. CDR3 sequence: CASSSLTRPTGELFF.

V gene TRBV4-3 combines with J gene TRBJ1-2; checking the TCRdb D call of TRBD1 is not possible without DNA. Germline V gene data show CDR1 as LGHNA and CDR2 as YSLEER. CDR3 length: 14 amino acids. The CDR3 sequence is CASSQGQGKYGYTF.

The J gene is TRBJ1-5, the V gene TRBV19; TCRdb designates TRBD1, a call that cannot be tested without DNA. The CDR3 totals 15 residues. The germline V gene has CDR1 LNHDA and CDR2 SQIVND (reference sequence). The CDR3 sequence is CASSPQGQGDQPQHF.

The chain links TRBV30 to TRBJ2-7. Germline V gene lookup returns CDR1 GTSNPN and CDR2 SVGIG (reference sequence). The CDR3 totals 12 residues. The CDR3 sequence: CAWSGQLYEQYF. The full variable domain, completed using reference TRBV30 and TRBJ2-7, is SQTIHQWPATLVQPVGSPLSLECTVEGTSNPNLYWYRQAAGRGLQLLFYSVGIGQISSEVPQNLSASRPQDRQFILSSKKLLLSDSGFYLCAWSGQLYEQYFGPGTRLTVT.

The chain uses TRBV20-1 and TRBJ1-6; TCRdb selects TRBD1, and the lack of DNA leaves this call unchecked. The length of the CDR3 is 15 residues. Germline V lookup: CDR1 DFQATT, CDR2 SNEGSKA (reference sequence). CDR3 sequence: CSARGGQFSGSPLHF.

The rearrangement links TRBV20-1 to TRBJ2-1; there is no DNA to check the TCRdb D call of TRBD2. Germline V gene sequence: CDR1 DFQATT, CDR2 SNEGSKA (reference sequence). The CDR3 extends over 15 amino acids. The CDR3 loop reads CSARGASGGRNEQFF.

The J gene is TRBJ2-2, the V gene TRBV7-2; the D call from TCRdb, TRBD2, cannot be confirmed without DNA. The CDR3 runs 17 residues. Germline V CDR1 and CDR2: SGHTA, FQGNSA. The CDR3 here is CASSLASLAGGTGELFF.

V is TRBV29-1 and J is TRBJ1-2; TCRdb selects TRBD1, and the lack of DNA leaves this call unchecked. Germline V gene lookup returns CDR1 SQVTM and CDR2 ANQGSEA. This CDR3 has 13 amino acids. The CDR3 here is CSVGLGDSYGYTF.

CDR3: CAISESQGGTDTQYF. The chain is built from TRBV10-3 and TRBJ2-3; absent DNA, TCRdb's TRBD1 call cannot be checked. The CDR3 runs to 15 residues. Germline V gene data show CDR1 as ENHRY and CDR2 as SYGVKD.

The chain combines TRBV20-1 with TRBJ2-2. There are 13 residues in the CDR3. Per germline, CDR1 DFQATT and CDR2 SNEGSKA (reference sequence). The CDR3 here is CSARKPNTGELFF.

V gene TRBV28 combines with J gene TRBJ2-1. This CDR3 is 16 amino acids long. Germline V CDR1 and CDR2: MDHEN, SYDVKM. CDR3 residues: CASSSPDTVSYNEQFF.

This chain links TRBV7-9 with TRBJ2-2; the D call from TCRdb, TRBD2, cannot be confirmed without DNA. From germline, CDR1 is SEHNR and CDR2 FQNEAQ (reference sequence). This CDR3 contains 14 residues. CDR3 loop: CASSETSGSGELFF.

The chain carries TRBV7-9 and TRBJ2-1; TCRdb picks TRBD1, but there is no DNA to check that call. The CDR3 sequence is 12 residues long. CDR1 and CDR2 from the germline V gene are SEHNR and FQNEAQ (reference sequence). This CDR3 is CASSFPGDEQFF.

V and J are TRBV20-1 and TRBJ2-1. The CDR3 runs 15 residues. Germline values: CDR1 DFQATT, CDR2 SNEGSKA (reference sequence). CDR3 sequence: CSARDLAVSYNEQFF.